The entry below gives a single T cell receptor beta chain sequence along with its context. The specificity of this receptor is unknown. No much larger clonotype is one base removed from it; base qualities were not supplied. This specimen comes from a study of blood T cell repertoires in COVID-19 (dated by TCRdb to between 2020 and 2021). Study-wide context: The collaborator samples originated in the United States, Italy and Spain and spanned the acute and convalescent phases of COVID-19. The prospective study material was composed of cDNA or gDNA derived from T cells, B-cell-depleted T cells, or PBMCs. The dataset comprised deeply sampled blood TCRbeta repertoires from subjects exposed to, actively infected with, or recovered from COVID-19. The repertoires were released in a freely available public database intended as a resource for research on the immune response to SARS-CoV-2. The samples were drawn from two sources: the first 160 participants of the ongoing ImmuneRACE study, and fewer than 1,500 subjects contributed by 6 global collaborators. The sample metadata nearly always contained a de-identified subject ID, COVID-19 status, age in years and sex. Where available, HLA class I and class II types were obtained from metadata supplied by the sample provider rather than from assay-based typing. Broad study findings and their caveats: The amount of clinical and demographic metadata varied by source and participant and was provided uncurated.

According to the germline V gene (reference sequence), CDR1 reads MNHEY and CDR2 reads SMNVEV. Including cysteine and phenylalanine, the CDR3 has 14 amino acids. CDR3 DNA is the only sequence kept; it has 42 bases, read in frame from the first base. Unmatched junction bases come to 10, with V trimmed by 5 bases and J by 9 bases. One collaborating source in Seattle enrolled patients during active infection and followed them longitudinally through the course of disease. The collaborating institutions used their own protocols to collect whole blood in K2EDTA tubes. For TCRbeta analysis, collaborator samples were shipped as frozen whole blood, as isolated PBMCs, or as DNA extracted from either sample type. TCRbeta CDR3 regions were amplified from genomic DNA by means of the immunoSEQ Assay, a bias-controlled multiplex PCR. Per the original workflow: The number of nucleated cells in each sample was estimated from the amplification of reference gene primers within the assay. To quantify the absolute abundance of each unique TCRbeta CDR3 rearrangement, sequence reads were collapsed and filtered. For each sample, productive Simpson clonality was calculated as the square root of Simpson's diversity index over productive rearrangements. TCRdb took this table from immuneACCESS and kept in-frame rearrangements with V and J called. Such tables lack part of the clones; where checked against another copy, unresolved V genes explain under half of the gap, and the rest is unexplained. V and J calls and clone size are as listed in that table; D and trimming were resolved from the DNA. For this sample there are over 90,000 clones; roughly 81% appear just once. The top ten clones comprise around 4.8% of the sample.

The rearranged chain carries TRBV27 and TRBJ1-2, with 9 bases matching TRBD1. This clonotype was obtained from a man older than 75 with COVID-19, enrolled during active disease. Sequencing was done on a sample of peripheral blood. The CDR3 region: CASSLGTGHASYTF. The DNA reads as follows: TGTGCCAGCAGTCTCGGGACAGGGCATGCAAGCTACACCTTC.